Sequencing of this T cell receptor beta chain was carried out in a study of OX40 agonist ivuxolimab in advanced cancers. Using immunoSEQ multiplex PCR, the repertoire was profiled, and TCRdb retains in-frame clones only, with some absent. Of roughly 81,000 clones in the sample, 70% to 90% were seen once. This clone was picked up one time. Its target is unknown. V was clipped by 5 bases and J by 11 bases; unmatched bases: 12. This CDR3 has 14 residues. Germline CDR1 is LNHDA and CDR2 is SQIVND (reference sequence). Study-level results: With doses of 0.1-3.0 mg/kg, partial responders showed among the lowest clonal expansion. CD8+ T cells (on average) carried more expanded clones than CD4+ T cells.

The V gene is TRBV19, the J gene TRBJ2-4; 7 nucleotides align to TRBD2. This TCR was sampled from an adult with an advanced solid tumor such as melanoma, head and neck, liver or kidney cancer. The sample here was CD4+ or CD8+ T cells sorted from blood, taken in a trial of the OX40 agonist ivuxolimab. CDR3 amino acids: CASSGGVQGLFQYF. The CDR3 DNA reads TGTGCCAGTAGTGGGGGGGTGCAGGGTCTATTTCAGTACTTC.